A single sample gave rise to the 32 T cell receptor beta chains below, sequenced in a study of CXCR3-negative and CXCR3-positive naive CD8 T cells. TRB cDNA libraries were made by UMI-labeled 5' RACE. TCRdb re-called the 5' RACE reads, yielding one record per CDR3 amino acid sequence without DNA. The specimen's table records 100,000 to 150,000 distinct CDR3 sequences. Antigen specificity for these receptors is unknown. Study-level results: Researchers report that CXCR3-positive naive cells carry more hydrophobic TRB CDR3s than CXCR3-negative naive cells.

Sequenced: naive CXCR3+ CD8+ T cells from blood. Specified subset: CD45RO-CCR7+CD27+CD95- naive CD8+ T cells expressing CXCR3 (TNR3+). Receptors originate from a human donor in good health. Some clones in this sample may be carry-over from other donors' samples.

V gene TRBV12-3 or TRBV12-4 combines with J gene TRBJ2-7; TCRdb reports TRBD1, a call that lacks DNA to check it against. The CDR3 contains 14 residues. CDR3 residues: CASSPGLGEYEQYF.

V usage is TRBV6-5 and J usage is TRBJ1-1; TCRdb returns TRBD1, unconfirmable since there is no DNA. This CDR3 is 14 amino acids long. Germline V gene sequence: CDR1 MNHEY, CDR2 SVGAGI. This chain's CDR3 is CASSVQGLTTEAFF.

The chain is built from TRBV19 and TRBJ2-3. Germline CDR1 is LNHDA and CDR2 is SQIVND (reference sequence). This CDR3 comprises 13 residues. This chain's CDR3 is CASSIVRGDTQYF.

The chain links TRBV29-1 to TRBJ2-2; TCRdb outputs TRBD1, but without DNA this stays unchecked. Germline CDR1 SQVTM, CDR2 ANQGSEA. The CDR3 loop spans 14 amino acids. The CDR3 sequence: CSVDGQGNTGELFF.

The chain carries TRBV28 and TRBJ1-6; TCRdb's D call of TRBD1 is untestable without DNA. The germline V gene has CDR1 MDHEN and CDR2 SYDVKM. The CDR3 is made up of 17 amino acids. This CDR3 is CASSWGTRGRRDSPLHF.

The V and J genes are TRBV5-1 and TRBJ2-7; TCRdb's D gene call, TRBD1, goes unchecked for lack of DNA. This CDR3 comprises 13 residues. Germline V lookup: CDR1 SGHRS, CDR2 YFSETQ. CDR3 sequence reads: CASSFEGSFEQYF. Full variable domain (rest looked up from reference TRBV5-1 and TRBJ2-7): KAGVTQTPRYLIKTRGQQVTLSCSPISGHRSVSWYQQTPGQGLQFLFEYFSETQRNKGNFPGRFSGRQFSNSRSEMNVSTLELGDSALYLCASSFEGSFEQYFGPGTRLTVT.

The chain carries TRBV5-1 and TRBJ2-7; no DNA is available, so the TRBD2 call from TCRdb remains unchecked. The CDR3 is 14 amino acids. The V gene's germline CDR1 is SGHRS and CDR2 YFSETQ. The chain's CDR3 is CASSWDMAGYEQYF. The full variable domain, completed using reference TRBV5-1 and TRBJ2-7, is KAGVTQTPRYLIKTRGQQVTLSCSPISGHRSVSWYQQTPGQGLQFLFEYFSETQRNKGNFPGRFSGRQFSNSRSEMNVSTLELGDSALYLCASSWDMAGYEQYFGPGTRLTVT.

The chain employs TRBV12-3 or TRBV12-4 and TRBJ1-1; TCRdb reports TRBD1, a call that lacks DNA to check it against. The CDR3 runs 14 residues. CDR3 region: CASSATAREAEAFF.

CDR3 sequence: CASSDQEDRGKWYTEAFF. V usage is TRBV25-1 and J usage is TRBJ1-1; the D gene TCRdb calls, TRBD1, cannot be checked with no DNA. Germline V lookup: CDR1 MGHDK, CDR2 SYGVNS. This CDR3 region has 18 residues.

V is TRBV4-1 and J is TRBJ1-1; TCRdb calls TRBD1, which cannot be checked without DNA. CDR1 and CDR2 from the germline V gene are MGHRA and YSYEKL. CDR3 length: 14 residues. The CDR3: CASSQGQGPTEAFF.

This chain connects TRBV7-3 to TRBJ2-1; the D call from TCRdb, TRBD1, cannot be confirmed without DNA. The CDR3 is 14 residues long. Germline V gene sequence: CDR1 SGHTA, CDR2 FQGTGA. This CDR3 is CASRDTGGYNEQFF.

This rearrangement joins TRBV20-1 to TRBJ2-5; the D call of TRBD2 rests on TCRdb alone, since no DNA is present to check it. The CDR3 is 14 residues long. The V gene's germline CDR1 is DFQATT and CDR2 SNEGSKA (reference sequence). The CDR3 sequence is CSARYSSGPETQYF.

The chain combines TRBV19 with TRBJ2-1; checking the TCRdb D call of TRBD1 is not possible without DNA. CDR1 and CDR2 from the germline V gene are LNHDA and SQIVND (reference sequence). The CDR3 loop spans 17 amino acids. The CDR3 region is CASSSDRGEGSYNEQFF.

This chain links TRBV7-9 with TRBJ2-1; TCRdb's D gene call, TRBD2, goes unchecked for lack of DNA. Germline-derived CDR1 and CDR2 are SEHNR and FQNEAQ (reference sequence). CDR3 size: 13 residues. CDR3 residues: CTSSPGLYNEQFF.

This sequence joins TRBV7-9 and TRBJ2-1; checking the TCRdb D call of TRBD1 is not possible without DNA. Germline values: CDR1 SEHNR, CDR2 FQNEAQ (reference sequence). The CDR3 has 17 amino acids. The CDR3 loop reads CASSPPRSGTFHNEQFF.

The chain couples TRBV25-1 to TRBJ2-5; TCRdb's D call, TRBD1, is unchecked because there is no DNA. In germline, CDR1 is MGHDK, CDR2 SYGVNS. CDR3 length equals 12 residues. The CDR3 sequence: CASSATGTGRDF.

The V call is TRBV5-1, the J call TRBJ2-5; TCRdb returns TRBD1, unconfirmable since there is no DNA. CDR3 size: 15 residues. In germline, CDR1 is SGHRS, CDR2 YFSETQ. The CDR3 loop is CASSSTGGDMETQYF.

V gene TRBV20-1 combines with J gene TRBJ1-1; TCRdb's D gene call, TRBD1, goes unchecked for lack of DNA. This CDR3 is built from 13 residues. Germline lookup yields CDR1 DFQATT and CDR2 SNEGSKA (reference sequence). The CDR3 sequence is CSAPGGMNTEAFF.

The CDR3 reads CASSNSGSSYNEQFF. V usage is TRBV7-9 and J usage is TRBJ2-1. The CDR3 runs to 15 residues. CDR1 and CDR2 (germline): SEHNR, FQNEAQ (reference sequence).

The genes are TRBV21-1 and TRBJ2-1; TCRdb's D call of TRBD2 is untestable without DNA. TRBV21-1 is deemed a pseudogene. This CDR3 comprises 19 residues. CDR3 in amino acids: CASSKARASGGADDNEQFF.

The V gene is TRBV7-2, the J gene TRBJ2-7; the D gene TCRdb calls, TRBD2, cannot be checked with no DNA. The germline CDR1 and CDR2 sequences are SGHTA and FQGNSA. CDR3 length: 16 residues. CDR3 sequence: CASSLEGLAGAYEQYF.

V gene TRBV7-9 combines with J gene TRBJ2-2; TCRdb outputs TRBD1, but without DNA this stays unchecked. The CDR3 covers 17 residues. CDR1 is SEHNR, CDR2 FQNEAQ, per germline (reference sequence). This CDR3 is CASSLAPGTGVTGELFF.

The rearrangement uses TRBV29-1 and TRBJ2-7; TCRdb lists TRBD2, though no DNA is available to test this call. This CDR3 has 15 residues. The V gene's germline CDR1 is SQVTM and CDR2 ANQGSEA. This CDR3 reads CSVVLAGEGGYEQYF.

V gene TRBV27 combines with J gene TRBJ1-2. In germline, CDR1 is MNHEY, CDR2 SMNVEV (reference sequence). The CDR3 runs 13 residues. The CDR3 spells CASSFEPNYGYTF.

The chain has TRBV6-2 or TRBV6-3 and TRBJ1-2. The CDR3 runs to 16 residues. The V gene's germline CDR1 is MNHEY and CDR2 SVGEGT. CDR3 loop: CASSYSGLGNVYGYTF.

The chain employs TRBV7-9 and TRBJ2-7; the TCRdb D gene call, TRBD1, has no DNA to confirm it. CDR3 length: 15 residues. CDR1 SEHNR and CDR2 FQNEAQ come from the germline V gene (reference sequence). The CDR3 sequence is CASSASDRGAYEQYF. Full variable domain (remainder filled in from reference TRBV7-9 and TRBJ2-7): DTGVSQNPRHKITKRGQNVTFRCDPISEHNRLYWYRQTLGQGPEFLTYFQNEAQLEKSRLLSDRFSAERPKGSFSTLEIQRTEQGDSAMYLCASSASDRGAYEQYFGPGTRLTVT.

V gene TRBV29-1 combines with J gene TRBJ1-1. Germline CDR1 reads SQVTM; CDR2 reads ANQGSEA. The CDR3 is 11 amino acids. CDR3: CSVAAATEAFF.

The chain links TRBV18 to TRBJ2-2; there is no DNA to check the TCRdb D call of TRBD1. The germline gives CDR1 KGHSH, CDR2 LQKENI. The CDR3 sequence is 17 residues long. The CDR3 region is CASSPERGGLFTGELFF.

This chain uses TRBV11-2 with TRBJ2-1; absent DNA, TCRdb's TRBD1 call cannot be checked. The CDR3 has 12 amino acids. Germline values: CDR1 SGHAT, CDR2 FQNNGV. CDR3 region: CASSLGQVEQFF.

This sequence joins TRBV7-9 and TRBJ2-5; the TRBD1 assignment by TCRdb is unverifiable without DNA. Germline CDR1 is SEHNR and CDR2 is FQNEAQ (reference sequence). This CDR3 is built from 14 residues. CDR3 region: CASSLDRGFETQYF. The full variable domain, completed using reference TRBV7-9 and TRBJ2-5, is DTGVSQNPRHKITKRGQNVTFRCDPISEHNRLYWYRQTLGQGPEFLTYFQNEAQLEKSRLLSDRFSAERPKGSFSTLEIQRTEQGDSAMYLCASSLDRGFETQYFGPGTRLLVL.

The genes are TRBV5-1 and TRBJ2-1; the TRBD2 assignment by TCRdb is unverifiable without DNA. Germline CDR1 SGHRS, CDR2 YFSETQ. The CDR3 runs to 16 residues. CDR3 residues: CASSSVASGVIDEQFF.

The V gene is TRBV29-1, the J gene TRBJ2-1; with no DNA, the TCRdb D assignment of TRBD2 cannot be verified. Germline CDR1 reads SQVTM; CDR2 reads ANQGSEA. This CDR3 contains 12 residues. The CDR3 loop reads CSAQGAGGEQFF.